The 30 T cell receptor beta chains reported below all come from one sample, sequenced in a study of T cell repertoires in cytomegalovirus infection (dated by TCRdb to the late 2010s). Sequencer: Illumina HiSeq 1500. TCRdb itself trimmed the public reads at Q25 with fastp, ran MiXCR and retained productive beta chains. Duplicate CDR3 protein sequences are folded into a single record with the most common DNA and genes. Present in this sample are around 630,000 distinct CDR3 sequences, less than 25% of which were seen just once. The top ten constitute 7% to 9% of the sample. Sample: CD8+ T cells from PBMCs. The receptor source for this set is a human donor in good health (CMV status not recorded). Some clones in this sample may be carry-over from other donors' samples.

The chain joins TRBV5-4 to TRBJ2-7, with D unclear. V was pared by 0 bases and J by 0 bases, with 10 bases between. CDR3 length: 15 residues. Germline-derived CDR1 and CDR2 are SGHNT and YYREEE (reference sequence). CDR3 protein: CASSLESYPSYEQYF. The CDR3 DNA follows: TGTGCCAGCAGCTTGGAATCATATCCCTCCTACGAGCAGTACTTC. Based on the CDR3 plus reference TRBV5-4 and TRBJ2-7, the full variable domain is ETGVTQSPTHLIKTRGQQVTLRCSSQSGHNTVSWYQQALGQGPQFIFQYYREEENGRGNFPPRFSGLQFPNYSSELNVNALELDDSALYLCASSLESYPSYEQYFGPGTRLTVT.

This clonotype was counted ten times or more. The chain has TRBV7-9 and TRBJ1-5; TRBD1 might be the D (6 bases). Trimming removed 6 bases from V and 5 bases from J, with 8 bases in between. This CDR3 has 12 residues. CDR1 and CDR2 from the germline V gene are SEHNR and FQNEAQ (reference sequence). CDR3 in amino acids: CASSSGDQPQHF. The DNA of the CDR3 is TGTGCCAGCAGTTCAGGGGATCAGCCCCAGCATTTT. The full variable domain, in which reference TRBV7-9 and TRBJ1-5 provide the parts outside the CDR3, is DTGVSQNPRHKITKRGQNVTFRCDPISEHNRLYWYRQTLGQGPEFLTYFQNEAQLEKSRLLSDRFSAERPKGSFSTLEIQRTEQGDSAMYLCASSSGDQPQHFGDGTRLSIL.

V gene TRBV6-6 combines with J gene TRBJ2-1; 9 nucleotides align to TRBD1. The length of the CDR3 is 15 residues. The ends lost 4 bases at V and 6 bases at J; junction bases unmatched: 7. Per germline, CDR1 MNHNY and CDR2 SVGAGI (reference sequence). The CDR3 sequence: CASSSGTGIINEQFF. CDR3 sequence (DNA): TGTGCCAGCAGTTCCGGGACAGGGATTATCAATGAGCAGTTCTTC.

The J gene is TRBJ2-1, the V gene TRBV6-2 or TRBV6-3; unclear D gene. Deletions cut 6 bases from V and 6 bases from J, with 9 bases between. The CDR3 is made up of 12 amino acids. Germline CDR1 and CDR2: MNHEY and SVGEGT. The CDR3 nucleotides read TGTGCCAGCAGCTTAATTTCCAATGAGCAGTTCTTC. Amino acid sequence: CASSLISNEQFF.

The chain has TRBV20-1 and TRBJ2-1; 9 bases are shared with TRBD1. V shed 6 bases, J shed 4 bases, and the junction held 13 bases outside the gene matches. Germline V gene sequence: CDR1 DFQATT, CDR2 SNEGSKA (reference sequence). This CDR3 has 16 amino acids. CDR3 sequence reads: CSAQTSGTGKYNEQFF. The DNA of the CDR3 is TGCAGTGCACAGACCTCCGGGACAGGGAAATACAATGAGCAGTTCTTC.

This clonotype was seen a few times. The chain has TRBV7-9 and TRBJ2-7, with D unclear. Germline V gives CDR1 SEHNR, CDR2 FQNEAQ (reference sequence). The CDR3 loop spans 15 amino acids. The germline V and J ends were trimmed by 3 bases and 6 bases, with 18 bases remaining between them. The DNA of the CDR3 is TGTGCCAGCAGCTTGGACCCCGGACCCCTGGGCGAGCAGTACTTC. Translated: CASSLDPGPLGEQYF.

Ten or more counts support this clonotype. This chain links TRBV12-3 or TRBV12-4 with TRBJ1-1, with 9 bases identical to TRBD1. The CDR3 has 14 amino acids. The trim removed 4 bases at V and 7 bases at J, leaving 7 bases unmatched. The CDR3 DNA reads TGTGCCAGCAGTTCGGGACAGGGTTCAGTTGAAGCTTTCTTT. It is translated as CASSSGQGSVEAFF.

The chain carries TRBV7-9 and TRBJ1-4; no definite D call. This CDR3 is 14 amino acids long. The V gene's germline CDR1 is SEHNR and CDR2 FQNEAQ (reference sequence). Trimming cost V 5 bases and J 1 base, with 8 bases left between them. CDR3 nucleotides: TGTGCCAGCAGCCCTAGTATAACTAATGAAAAACTGTTTTTT. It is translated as CASSPSITNEKLFF. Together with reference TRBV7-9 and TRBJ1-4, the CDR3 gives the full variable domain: DTGVSQNPRHKITKRGQNVTFRCDPISEHNRLYWYRQTLGQGPEFLTYFQNEAQLEKSRLLSDRFSAERPKGSFSTLEIQRTEQGDSAMYLCASSPSITNEKLFFGSGTQLSVL.

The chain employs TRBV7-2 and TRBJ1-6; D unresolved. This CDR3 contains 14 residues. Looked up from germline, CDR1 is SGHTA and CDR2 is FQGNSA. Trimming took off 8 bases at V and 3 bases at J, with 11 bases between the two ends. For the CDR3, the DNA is TGTGCCAGCGTCGAGGGCATCTATAATTCACCCCTCCACTTT. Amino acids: CASVEGIYNSPLHF.

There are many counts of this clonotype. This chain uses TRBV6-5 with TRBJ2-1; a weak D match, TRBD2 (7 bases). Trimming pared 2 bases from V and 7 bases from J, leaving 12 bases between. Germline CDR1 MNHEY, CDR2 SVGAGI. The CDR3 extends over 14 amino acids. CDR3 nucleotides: TGTGCCAGCAGTTACGCGGGGGCCGGGAATGAGCAGTTCTTC. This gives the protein CASSYAGAGNEQFF.

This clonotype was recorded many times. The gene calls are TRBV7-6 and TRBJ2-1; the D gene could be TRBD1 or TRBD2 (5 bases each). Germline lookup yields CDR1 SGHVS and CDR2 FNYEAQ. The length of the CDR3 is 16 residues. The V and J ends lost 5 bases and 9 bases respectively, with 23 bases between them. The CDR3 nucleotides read TGTGCCAGCAGCCCGTCGGTGGGGCTAGCCAAACGTGAGCAGTTCTTC. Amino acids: CASSPSVGLAKREQFF.

DNA for the CDR3: TGCAGCGTACCAGCGAGGGAACTCACCGGGGAGCTGTTTTTT. It translates to CSVPARELTGELFF. This sequence joins TRBV29-1 and TRBJ2-2; tentatively, D is TRBD2 (5 bases). Trimming took off 6 bases at V and 4 bases at J, with 15 bases between the two ends. This CDR3 contains 14 residues. Germline V lookup: CDR1 SQVTM, CDR2 ANQGSEA.

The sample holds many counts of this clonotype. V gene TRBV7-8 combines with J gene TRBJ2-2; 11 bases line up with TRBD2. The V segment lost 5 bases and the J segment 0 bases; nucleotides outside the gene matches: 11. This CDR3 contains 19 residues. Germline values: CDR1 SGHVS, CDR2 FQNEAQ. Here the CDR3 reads CASSPILTSGGSNTGELFF. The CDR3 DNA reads TGTGCCAGCAGCCCCATTTTAACTAGCGGGGGCTCGAACACCGGGGAGCTGTTTTTT.

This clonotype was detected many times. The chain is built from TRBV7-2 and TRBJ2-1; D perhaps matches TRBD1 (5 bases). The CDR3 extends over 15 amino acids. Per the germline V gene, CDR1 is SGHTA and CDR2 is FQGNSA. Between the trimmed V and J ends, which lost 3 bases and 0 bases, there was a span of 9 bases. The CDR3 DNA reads TGTGCCAGCAGCTTCGACAGCAGCTCCTACAATGAGCAGTTCTTC. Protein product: CASSFDSSSYNEQFF.

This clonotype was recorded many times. This chain's CDR3 is CASSSQGSGTDTQYF. The DNA for the CDR3 is TGTGCCAGCAGCTCCCAGGGTTCGGGGACAGATACGCAGTATTTT. This chain uses TRBV7-8 with TRBJ2-3; either TRBD1 or TRBD2 may supply D (5 bases each). CDR1 SGHVS and CDR2 FQNEAQ come from the germline V gene. V lost 4 bases and J 3 bases, leaving 14 bases between the germline ends. The CDR3 extends over 15 amino acids.

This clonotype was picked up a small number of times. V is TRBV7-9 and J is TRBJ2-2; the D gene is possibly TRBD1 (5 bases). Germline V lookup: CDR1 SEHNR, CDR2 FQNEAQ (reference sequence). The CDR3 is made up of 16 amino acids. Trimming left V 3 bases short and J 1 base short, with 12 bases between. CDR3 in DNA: TGTGCCAGCAGCTTGATATCAGGGATGAACACCGGGGAGCTGTTTTTT. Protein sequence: CASSLISGMNTGELFF. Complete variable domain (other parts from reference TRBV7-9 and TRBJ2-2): DTGVSQNPRHKITKRGQNVTFRCDPISEHNRLYWYRQTLGQGPEFLTYFQNEAQLEKSRLLSDRFSAERPKGSFSTLEIQRTEQGDSAMYLCASSLISGMNTGELFFGEGSRLTVL.

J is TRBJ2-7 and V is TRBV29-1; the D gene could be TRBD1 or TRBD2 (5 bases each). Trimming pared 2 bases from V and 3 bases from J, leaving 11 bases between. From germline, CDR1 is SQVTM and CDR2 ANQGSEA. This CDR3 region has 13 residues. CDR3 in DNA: TGCAGCGTTGAAATCGGGGCTTTCTACGAGCAGTACTTC. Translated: CSVEIGAFYEQYF.

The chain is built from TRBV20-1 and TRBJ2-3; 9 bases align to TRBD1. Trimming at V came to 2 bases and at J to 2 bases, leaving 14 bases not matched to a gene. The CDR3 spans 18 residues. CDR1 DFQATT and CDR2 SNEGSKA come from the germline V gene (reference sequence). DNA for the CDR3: TGCAGTGCTAGAATAACCGACTGGGACAGGGAGAACACAGATACGCAGTATTTT. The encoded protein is CSARITDWDRENTDTQYF.

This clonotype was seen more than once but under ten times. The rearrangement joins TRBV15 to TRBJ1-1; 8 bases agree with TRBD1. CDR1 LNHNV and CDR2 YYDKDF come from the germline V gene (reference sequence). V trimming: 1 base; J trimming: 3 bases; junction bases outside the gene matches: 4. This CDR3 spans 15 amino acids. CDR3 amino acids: CATSRGTGWDTEAFF. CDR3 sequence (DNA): TGTGCCACCAGCAGAGGGACAGGGTGGGACACTGAAGCTTTCTTT.

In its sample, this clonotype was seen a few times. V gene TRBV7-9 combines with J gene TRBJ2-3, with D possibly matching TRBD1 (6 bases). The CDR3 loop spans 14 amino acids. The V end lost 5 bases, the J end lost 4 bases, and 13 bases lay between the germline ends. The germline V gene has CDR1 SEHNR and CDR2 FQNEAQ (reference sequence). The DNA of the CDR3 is TGTGCCAGCAGCCCTAAACAGGGTGCAGATACGCAGTATTTT. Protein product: CASSPKQGADTQYF. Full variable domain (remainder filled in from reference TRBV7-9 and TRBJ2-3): DTGVSQNPRHKITKRGQNVTFRCDPISEHNRLYWYRQTLGQGPEFLTYFQNEAQLEKSRLLSDRFSAERPKGSFSTLEIQRTEQGDSAMYLCASSPKQGADTQYFGPGTRLTVL.

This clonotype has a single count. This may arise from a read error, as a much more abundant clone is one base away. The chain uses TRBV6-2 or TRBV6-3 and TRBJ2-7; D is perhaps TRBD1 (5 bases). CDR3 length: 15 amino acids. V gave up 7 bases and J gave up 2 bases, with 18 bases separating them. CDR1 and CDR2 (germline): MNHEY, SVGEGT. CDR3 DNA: TGTGCCAGCACTACCTTTCGGACAACCACCTACGAGCAGTACGTC. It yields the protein CASTTFRTTTYEQYV.

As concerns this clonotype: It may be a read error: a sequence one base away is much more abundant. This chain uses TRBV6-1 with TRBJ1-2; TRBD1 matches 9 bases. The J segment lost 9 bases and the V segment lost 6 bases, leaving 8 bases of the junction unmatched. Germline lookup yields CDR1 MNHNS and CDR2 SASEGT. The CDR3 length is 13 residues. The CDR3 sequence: CASSLQGALSYTF. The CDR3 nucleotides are TGTGCCAGCAGCTTACAGGGGGCGCTCAGCTACACCTTC.

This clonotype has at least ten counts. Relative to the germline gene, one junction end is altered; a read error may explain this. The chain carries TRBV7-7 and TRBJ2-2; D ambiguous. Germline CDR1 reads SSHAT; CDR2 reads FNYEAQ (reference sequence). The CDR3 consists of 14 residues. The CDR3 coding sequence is TGTGCTAGCAGCTTTGGTCCCTACACCGGGGAGCTGTTTTTT. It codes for CASSFGPYTGELFF.

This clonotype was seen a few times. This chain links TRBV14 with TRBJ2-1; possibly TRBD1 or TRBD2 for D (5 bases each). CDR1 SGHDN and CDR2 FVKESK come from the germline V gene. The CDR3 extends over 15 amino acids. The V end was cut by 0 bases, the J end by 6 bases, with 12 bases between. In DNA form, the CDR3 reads TGTGCCAGCAGCCAAGATGGGGGTCGCTTCAATGAGCAGTTCTTC. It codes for CASSQDGGRFNEQFF. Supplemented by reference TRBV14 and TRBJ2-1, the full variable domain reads EAGVTQFPSHSVIEKGQTVTLRCDPISGHDNLYWYRRVMGKEIKFLLHFVKESKQDESGMPNNRFLAERTGGTYSTLKVQPAELEDSGVYFCASSQDGGRFNEQFFGPGTRLTVL.

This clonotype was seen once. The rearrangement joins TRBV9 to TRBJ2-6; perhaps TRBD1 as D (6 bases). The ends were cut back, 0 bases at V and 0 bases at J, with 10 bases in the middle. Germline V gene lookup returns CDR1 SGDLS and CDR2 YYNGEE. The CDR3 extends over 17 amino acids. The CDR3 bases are TGTGCCAGCAGCGTAGCAAGGACAGCCTCTGGGGCCAACGTCCTGACTTTC. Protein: CASSVARTASGANVLTF.

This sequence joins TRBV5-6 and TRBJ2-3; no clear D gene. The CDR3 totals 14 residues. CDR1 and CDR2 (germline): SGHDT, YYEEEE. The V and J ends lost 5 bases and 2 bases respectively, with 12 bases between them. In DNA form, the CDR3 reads TGTGCCAGCAGTCGTGTGGTGTCCACAGATACGCAGTATTTT. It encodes CASSRVVSTDTQYF.

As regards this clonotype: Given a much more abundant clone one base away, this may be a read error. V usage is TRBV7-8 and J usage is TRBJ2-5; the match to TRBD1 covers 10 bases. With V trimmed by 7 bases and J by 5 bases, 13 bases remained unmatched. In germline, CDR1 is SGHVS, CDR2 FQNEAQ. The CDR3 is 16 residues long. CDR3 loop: CASNNTGQGDRETQYF. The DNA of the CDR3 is TGTGCCAGCAACAACACCGGACAGGGGGACAGGGAGACCCAGTACTTC.

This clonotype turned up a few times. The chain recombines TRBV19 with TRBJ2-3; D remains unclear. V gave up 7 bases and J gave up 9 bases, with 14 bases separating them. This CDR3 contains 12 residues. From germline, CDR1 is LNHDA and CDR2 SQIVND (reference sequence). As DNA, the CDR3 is TGTGCCAGTATCCCGGTAGAGGTGACGCAGTATTTT. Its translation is CASIPVEVTQYF.

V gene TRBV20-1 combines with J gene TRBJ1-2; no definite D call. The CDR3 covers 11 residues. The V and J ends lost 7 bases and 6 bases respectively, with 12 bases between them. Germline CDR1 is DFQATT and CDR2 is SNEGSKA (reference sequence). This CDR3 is CSVREVHGYTF. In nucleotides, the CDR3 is TGCAGTGTTAGGGAGGTCCATGGCTACACCTTC.

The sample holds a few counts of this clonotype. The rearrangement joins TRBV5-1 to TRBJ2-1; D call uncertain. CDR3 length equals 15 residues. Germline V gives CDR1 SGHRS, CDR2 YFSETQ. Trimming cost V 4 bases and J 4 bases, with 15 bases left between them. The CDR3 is CASSVTDEVYNEQFF. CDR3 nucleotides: TGCGCCAGCAGCGTTACCGATGAGGTATACAATGAGCAGTTCTTC. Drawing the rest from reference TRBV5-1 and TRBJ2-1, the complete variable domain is KAGVTQTPRYLIKTRGQQVTLSCSPISGHRSVSWYQQTPGQGLQFLFEYFSETQRNKGNFPGRFSGRQFSNSRSEMNVSTLELGDSALYLCASSVTDEVYNEQFFGPGTRLTVL.